This T cell receptor beta chain was recorded in a study of persistence of HIV-infected CD4 T cells (dated by TCRdb to 2018 to 2020). Regarding the study in general: Participants had been on suppressive ART for a median of roughly eight years. Peripheral blood samples of up to roughly 200 mL were obtained at multiple time points, with the exception of two participants, for whom leukapheresis was performed at a single time point. For the TCR cluster analysis across participants, 8 or 9 participants were included for CMV and six or seven participants for Gag. The study isolated CMV- and HIV-1 Gag-responding CD4+ T cells from ART-treated individuals to examine antigen-driven clonal expansion of HIV-1-infected cells. TCRbeta sequencing assessed the clonality of all cells in each sorted population, while proviral sequencing assessed the clonality of infected cells. Paper-wide results and their limitations: Only a small number of individuals took part in the study, and only a limited range of antigens was tested. Bulk TCR analyses could not be limited to the rare CMV-responding cells that actually contained HIV-1 proviruses. A correlation was observed between TCR oligoclonality and proviral oligoclonality within the same sorted populations. TCRbeta richness in CMV- and Gag-responding cells was significantly lower than in anti-CD3/anti-CD28-responding cells; CMV-responding cells had higher oligoclonality than CD3/CD28-stimulated and Gag-responding cells. Antigen-responding cells were enriched for expanded CDR3beta sequences that were degenerate, which suggests that CD4+ responses to CMV and Gag underwent convergent selection.

The trim is 3 bases for V and 8 bases for J, with a gap of 13 bases between the germline ends. Measured from the cysteine to the phenylalanine, the CDR3 is 13 residues long. The DNA shown is the 39-base CDR3, in frame from base 1. CDR1 and CDR2, looked up from the germline V gene (reference sequence), are WNHNN and SYGVQD. This specimen's treatment or condition label, interpreted: suppressive antiretroviral therapy. A pool of overlapping 15-mer peptides from HIV-1 Gag, at 1 ug per peptide per mL, was used to stimulate the cells. Responding CD4+ T cells were sorted on the basis of upregulation of both CD40 ligand and CD69. Participants were HIV-1-infected adults who started suppressive ART during chronic infection. For at least 4 years, participants had undetectable plasma HIV-1 RNA, below 50 copies/mL. To be included, participants needed a CD4+ T cell count above 400 cells/uL and a positive CMV serology. Before stimulation, PBMCs were isolated using density centrifugation and depleted of CD8+ T cells. CD8-depleted PBMCs were stimulated for more than 15 hours with anti-CD28/CD49d costimulation, CD40-blocking antibody and enfuvirtide to prevent new infections. Sorting was done on either a Beckman Coulter MoFlo Legacy or an XDP sorter, and propidium iodide was used to exclude dead cells. Genomic DNA was extracted with the QIAamp DNA Mini Kit for samples above one million cells, otherwise with the Quick-DNA Microprep Kit.

The immunoSEQ hsTCRB assay version 4 in survey mode was used to sequence TCRbeta repertoires from genomic DNA. Genomic DNA was diluted to approximately 11 ng/uL, and up to about 1 ug per sample was used for TCRbeta sequencing. The authors' analysis ran thus. ImmunoSeq Analyzer 3.0 was used for analysis of TCRbeta data, and diversity was computed on productive nucleotide rearrangements. The improved Chao index was used to estimate lower-bound TCR diversity, and the Gini coefficient was used to estimate clonality using the Immunarch R package. Different nucleotide rearrangements encoding the same CDR3beta amino acid sequence were counted as distinct clonotypes. Differential abundance analysis identified TCRbeta sequences significantly enriched in antigen-responding cells relative to anti-CD3/anti-CD28-activated cells. Using predicted peptide-MHC specificity as the basis, GLIPH2 grouped TCRs into clusters, both for each participant individually and for the merged data sets that combined participants. Held by TCRdb, this immuneACCESS table contains in-frame sequences only and omits some clones. Under half of the omission traces to an unresolved V gene where checked; the cause of the rest is unknown. The D gene and trimming were derived from the DNA, and the V and J assignments and clone size from that table. The sample has 20,000 to 25,000 clones on record, roughly 70% of them singletons. The top ten hold around 1.8% of the sample.

This clone turned up a few times. Its target antigen remains unknown. Base-call qualities are not available, and no considerably larger clone is one nucleotide away. The chain uses TRBV10-1 and TRBJ1-2; perhaps TRBD1 is the D gene, with 5 bases matching. This sample comprised CD4+ T cells sorted from PBMCs after approximately 19-hour stimulation, obtained from a patient who received antiretroviral therapy. The cell subset or site label corresponds to: CD40L+CD69+ CD4 T cells responding to HIV-1 Gag peptides. This clonotype originated in an adult man with HIV who was CMV-seropositive. At the DNA level, the sequence is TGCGCCAGCAGTGAACCGCGACAGATGGGCTACACCTTC. Translated, it gives CASSEPRQMGYTF.